Listed below are T cell receptor beta chains from one sample, sequenced in a study of vaccination effects on CD4 cells after COVID-19. No antigens are known for them. Repertoires were generated with immunoSEQ multiplex PCR, while TCRdb's copy carries only in-frame clones and drops some. Counted here are 55,000 or so clones, about two thirds occurring once; the ten biggest clones make up approximately 20%. This specimen consisted of CD4+ T cells from PBMCs cultured with SARS-CoV-2 spike peptides, obtained before COVID-19 vaccination. The receptors derive from a human donor who received a COVID-19 vaccine. CDR3s include the opening cysteine and the closing phenylalanine or tryptophan. A D gene is named only where the DNA matches it firmly. Clone size is shown for a subset of rows, as once, few, many or a class of expanded clone.

few	NA	15	TRBJ1-2	TRBV5-1	CASSLVPAANYGYTF	TGCGCCAGCAGCTTGGTGCCAGCCGCTAACTATGGCTACACCTTC
NA	NA	17	TRBJ2-3	TRBV11-3	CASSRGGPGRYTDTQYF	TGTGCCAGCAGCCGAGGGGGACCCGGTCGTTACACAGATACGCAGTATTTT
NA	TRBD1	15	TRBJ1-2	TRBV19	CASSPRDRAAVGYTF	TGTGCCAGTAGTCCCCGGGACAGGGCCGCTGTAGGCTACACCTTC
once	NA	14	TRBJ2-2	TRBV6-2/TRBV6-3	CASSFTGTTGELFF	TGTGCCAGCAGTTTCACAGGGACCACCGGGGAGCTGTTTTTT
NA	TRBD1	18	TRBJ2-7	TRBV18	CASSPLLTGTGRAYEQYF	TGTGCCAGCTCACCGCTTCTCACCGGGACAGGCCGAGCCTACGAGCAGTACTTC
few	TRBD2	14	TRBJ2-7	TRBV6-5	CASSYRLADYEQYF	TGTGCCAGCAGTTACAGACTAGCTGACTACGAGCAGTACTTC
NA	NA	15	TRBJ1-1	TRBV28	CASSSPPGGNTEAFF	TGTGCCAGCAGTTCACCCCCCGGGGGGAACACTGAAGCTTTCTTT
NA	NA	13	TRBJ2-3	TRBV2	CASSGISTDTQYF	TGTGCCAGCAGCGGGATTAGCACAGATACGCAGTATTTT
NA	NA	14	TRBJ1-5	TRBV7-2	CASSPGRSDPPQHF	TGTGCCAGCAGCCCGGGACGGAGTGACCCGCCCCAGCATTTT
NA	TRBD1	15	TRBJ2-1	TRBV19	CASSNDRASYNEQFF	TGTGCCAGTAGCAACGACAGGGCTTCCTACAATGAGCAGTTCTTC
NA	TRBD2	14	TRBJ2-7	TRBV3-1/TRBV3-2	CASSRTSGTYEQYF	TGTGCCAGCAGCCGGACTAGCGGGACCTACGAGCAGTACTTC
NA	NA	12	TRBJ1-2	TRBV2	CASSLEGDGYTF	TGTGCCAGCAGTCTGGAGGGGGATGGCTACACCTTC
NA	TRBD2	15	TRBJ2-5	TRBV27	CASSDGRGESETQYF	TGTGCCAGCAGTGATGGGCGGGGGGAATCAGAGACCCAGTACTTC
few	TRBD1	15	TRBJ2-7	TRBV4-2	CASSQGKGAGREQYF	TGTGCCAGCAGCCAAGGCAAGGGGGCAGGTCGGGAGCAGTACTTC
NA	NA	13	TRBJ1-1	TRBV7-3	CASSAQQGTEAFF	TGTGCCAGCAGCGCACAACAGGGAACTGAAGCTTTCTTT
NA	TRBD1	13	TRBJ1-2	TRBV9	CASSVDRGDSYTF	TGTGCCAGCAGCGTAGACAGGGGGGATAGCTACACCTTC
NA	NA	13	TRBJ2-1	TRBV6-5	CASRINRDNEQFF	TGTGCCAGCAGGATAAACAGGGACAATGAGCAGTTCTTC
NA	TRBD1	15	TRBJ1-2	TRBV14	CASSQDRVLGYGYTF	TGTGCCAGCAGCCAGGACAGGGTATTAGGCTATGGCTACACCTTC